Following are 2 T cell receptor beta chains from one sample sequenced in a study of OX40 agonist ivuxolimab in advanced cancers. Libraries were prepared by immunoSEQ multiplex PCR; TCRdb keeps only in-frame clonotypes and omits some of them. The sample yields more than 95,000 clones, around 92% seen once. This specimen was CD4+ or CD8+ T cells sorted from blood, taken in a trial of the OX40 agonist ivuxolimab. The receptors originated from an adult with an advanced solid tumor such as melanoma, head and neck, liver or kidney cancer.

The CDR3 nucleotides read TGTGCCAGCAGGCCCACAGGGGGCTCCTACAATGAGCAGTTCTTC. This sequence encodes CASRPTGGSYNEQFF. This chain connects TRBV25-1 to TRBJ2-1; TRBD1 matches at 8 bases. CDR1 is MGHDK, CDR2 SYGVNS, per germline. The CDR3 sequence is 15 residues long. Trimming cost V 6 bases and J 0 bases; bases outside gene matches: 4.

This clone is a singleton in its sample. The chain combines TRBV18 with TRBJ1-1, with D perhaps matching TRBD1 (6 bases). V lost 2 bases and J 3 bases, leaving 13 bases between the germline ends. CDR1 is KGHSH, CDR2 LQKENI, per germline. The CDR3 has 15 residues. The CDR3 reads CASSPTPNRDTEAFF. CDR3 nucleotides: TGTGCCAGCTCACCAACCCCGAACAGGGACACTGAAGCTTTCTTT.